This T cell receptor beta chain came from a study of T cell repertoires in cytomegalovirus infection (dated by TCRdb to 2018 to 2020). As for the study more broadly: The peptide stimulations were aimed at well-studied HLA-B-restricted epitopes as well as recently identified HLA-C-restricted CMV epitopes, whose presentation resists viral immunomodulation. Donor HLA type was relevant to the analysis, as public TCR beta signatures indicated carriage of CMV infection together with the matching HLA type.

CDR1 MDHEN and CDR2 SYDVKM were looked up in the germline V gene. At the junction V is shortened by 8 bases and J by 9 bases, with 17 bases in between. The CDR3 measures 13 amino acids from cysteine to phenylalanine. The CDR3 DNA has 39 bases and is translated from base 1. Broad study findings and their caveats: Carriers of CMV infection plus the relevant HLA type were discriminated by the cumulative frequency of public TCR beta family members in the study cohort and in an independent 352-donor cohort. The ex vivo response was dominated by HLA-C-restricted CMV-specific TCR beta clonotypes, and the single most frequent clonotype in two of eight donors was supplied by these HLA-C-restricted clonotypes.

This clonotype appeared a few times. Its antigen is currently not known. No much larger clone is present one base from it, and per-base qualities are unavailable. Sequenced on an Illumina HiSeq 1500. Starting from the raw public reads, TCRdb applied fastp trimming at Q25, assembled clones with MiXCR and retained in-frame beta chains. Merged by CDR3 protein, the rows form single entries marked with the most common genes and DNA. In all, the sample holds some 900,000 distinct CDR3 sequences, and approximately 29% of those were seen once. The ten largest account for roughly 12% of the sample. Per the publication, the treatment or condition label means: in vitro stimulation with specific CMV peptide epitopes to enrich CMV-specific T cells.

The sample here was cultured CD8+ T cells from PBMCs, taken from culture after CMV antigen stimulation. The receptor was isolated from a human donor in good health (CMV status not recorded). Some clones in this sample may be carry-over from other donors' samples. The chain uses TRBV28 and TRBJ2-1; the D gene cannot be resolved reliably. This receptor has the CDR3 CASSSAAQVEQFF. The DNA is TGTGCCAGCTCCTCCGCCGCACAAGTTGAGCAGTTCTTC.